What follows are 14 T cell receptor beta chains derived from one specimen sequenced in a study of chemoradiotherapy in HPV16-positive cancers (dated 2022 in TCRdb). Libraries were prepared through the immunoSEQ multiplex PCR assay. TCRdb took over this immuneACCESS table, retaining in-frame rearrangements with V and J assigned. Such tables are incomplete; in checked studies, under half of the missing clones stem from an unresolved V gene, and the remainder is unexplained. This sample comprises about 32,000 clones, about 91% of them detected only once. The top ten hold about 5% of the sample. The source material was blood, sampled from a patient who underwent chemoradiotherapy. These TCRs come from a human donor with HPV-associated anogenital cancer.

The J gene is TRBJ2-6, the V gene TRBV4-1; D not certain. V shed 5 bases and J shed 4 bases, with 12 bases lying between them. Germline CDR1 and CDR2: MGHRA and YSYEKL. This CDR3 contains 15 residues. The DNA of the CDR3 is TGCGCCAGCAGCGCCACCCTCATCGGGGCCAACGTCCTGACTTTC. Encoded protein: CASSATLIGANVLTF.

The chain carries TRBV7-3 and TRBJ1-5, with 8 bases matching TRBD1. The CDR3 runs 17 residues. Germline lookup yields CDR1 SGHTA and CDR2 FQGTGA. J lost 2 bases, V lost 5 bases, and 11 bases had no gene match. CDR3: CASSPGTGKGGNQPQHF. CDR3 nucleotide sequence: TGTGCCAGCAGCCCAGGGACAGGAAAAGGTGGCAATCAGCCCCAGCATTTT.

V usage is TRBV6-6 and J usage is TRBJ2-7; TRBD2 matches 9 bases. Trimming removed 4 bases from V and 7 bases from J; junction bases left unmatched: 14. This CDR3 has 16 residues. Germline CDR1 is MNHNY and CDR2 is SVGAGI (reference sequence). The CDR3 loop is CASSSPLGLAFEEQYF. CDR3 bases: TGTGCCAGCAGTTCCCCCCTGGGACTAGCCTTTGAAGAGCAGTACTTC.

The chain carries TRBV5-1 and TRBJ2-3; 11 bases are a match to TRBD1. This CDR3 spans 16 amino acids. Germline loops: CDR1 SGHRS, CDR2 YFSETQ. V trimming: 4 bases; J trimming: 5 bases; junction bases outside the gene matches: 9. The chain's CDR3 is CASSLQGTGGKDTQYF. CDR3 nucleotide sequence: TGCGCCAGCAGCCTCCAAGGGACAGGGGGGAAAGATACGCAGTATTTT.

V is TRBV18 and J is TRBJ2-3, with 11 positions matching TRBD2. V dropped 1 base and J dropped 0; count of bases not matched to a gene: 12. The CDR3 is 20 amino acids. CDR1 KGHSH and CDR2 LQKENI come from the germline V gene. The CDR3 nucleotides are TGTGCCAGCTCACCACGCTTAAACCCCGGGACTAGCGGAAGCACAGATACGCAGTATTTT. Translated, it gives CASSPRLNPGTSGSTDTQYF.

The genes are TRBV11-2 and TRBJ2-2; D gene unclear. The V end lost 6 bases, the J end lost 0 bases, and 8 bases lay between the germline ends. Germline-derived CDR1 and CDR2 are SGHAT and FQNNGV. This CDR3 is built from 14 residues. The CDR3 DNA follows: TGTGCCAGCAGTCTACAGTCGAACACCGGGGAGCTGTTTTTT. Protein sequence: CASSLQSNTGELFF.

V gene TRBV2 combines with J gene TRBJ2-1, with D unclear. V was shortened by 1 base and J by 12 bases, with 7 bases between the two germline ends. This CDR3 has 11 residues. The germline V gene encodes CDR1 SNHLY and CDR2 FYNNEI. Here the CDR3 DNA reads TGTGCCAGCAGTGAAGGGACGCCGCAGTTCTTC. Translating it yields CASSEGTPQFF.

This clone was seen once. J is TRBJ1-2 and V is TRBV19; no firm D call. Trimming took off 4 bases at V and 2 bases at J, with 17 bases between the two ends. The CDR3 is made up of 16 amino acids. Germline loops: CDR1 LNHDA, CDR2 SQIVND (reference sequence). DNA of the CDR3: TGTGCCAGTAGTACACTCCCCTTGACTGGGAACTATGGCTACACCTTC. As protein: CASSTLPLTGNYGYTF.

V gene TRBV10-3 combines with J gene TRBJ1-6; D is perhaps TRBD1 (5 bases). The ends were cut back, 3 bases at V and 0 bases at J, with 12 bases in the middle. This CDR3 has 17 amino acids. Looked up from germline, CDR1 is ENHRY and CDR2 is SYGVKD. The CDR3 region is CAISEVAGRSYNSPLHF. The DNA of the CDR3 is TGTGCCATCAGTGAAGTGGCGGGACGCTCCTATAATTCACCCCTCCACTTT.

This rearrangement joins TRBV6-5 to TRBJ2-3; 7 bases match TRBD2. Germline loops: CDR1 MNHEY, CDR2 SVGAGI. This CDR3 is built from 13 residues. The V gene end was trimmed by 7 bases and the J gene end by 3 bases; junction bases not matched to a gene: 4. In nucleotides, the CDR3 is TGTGCCAGCACGGCTAGCGGTACAGATACGCAGTATTTT. Protein: CASTASGTDTQYF.

The J gene is TRBJ1-1, the V gene TRBV30; 7 bases are shared with TRBD1. The germline gives CDR1 GTSNPN, CDR2 SVGIG (reference sequence). The CDR3 has 13 residues. V was pared by 3 bases and J by 4 bases, with 5 bases of the junction left unmatched. The CDR3: CAWSEAGGTEAFF. The CDR3 region has the DNA TGTGCCTGGAGCGAAGCAGGGGGCACTGAAGCTTTCTTT. Filled out from reference TRBV30 and TRBJ1-1, the complete variable domain reads SQTIHQWPATLVQPVGSPLSLECTVEGTSNPNLYWYRQAAGRGLQLLFYSVGIGQISSEVPQNLSASRPQDRQFILSSKKLLLSDSGFYLCAWSEAGGTEAFFGQGTRLTVV.

This clone appeared a single time. V and J are TRBV29-1 and TRBJ2-1; D gene ambiguous. The CDR3 length is 12 residues. V was pared by 3 bases and J by 2 bases, with 5 bases between. Germline V CDR1 and CDR2: SQVTM, ANQGSEA. CDR3 in amino acids: CSVEKAYNEQFF. The CDR3 DNA reads TGCAGCGTTGAGAAGGCCTACAATGAGCAGTTCTTC.

This chain links TRBV28 with TRBJ1-2, with D unresolved. V shed 4 bases and J shed 6 bases, with 6 bases lying between them. Germline V gene data show CDR1 as MDHEN and CDR2 as SYDVKM. CDR3 length: 11 amino acids. The CDR3 DNA sequence: TGTGCCAGCAGTTCTCAAGATGGCTACACCTTC. It codes for CASSSQDGYTF.

The chain joins TRBV7-6 to TRBJ2-1; no definite D call. Germline V gene lookup returns CDR1 SGHVS and CDR2 FNYEAQ. There are 14 residues in the CDR3. V lost 5 bases and J lost 0, with 8 bases in between. This CDR3 is CASSPGSSYNEQFF. Written as DNA, the CDR3 is TGTGCCAGCAGCCCTGGAAGCTCCTACAATGAGCAGTTCTTC.